What follows are 9 T cell receptor beta chains derived from one specimen sequenced in a study of blood T cell repertoires in COVID-19. This table comes from immunoSEQ multiplex PCR, and its TCRdb copy is limited to in-frame clones, with some not included. The profile covers roughly 220,000 clones, with 86% appearing a single time and 2.2% taken by the ten largest. Sequenced sample: peripheral blood. These receptors all stem from a man in his thirties or forties who had recovered from COVID-19.

The CDR3 coding sequence is TGCGCCAGCAGCCCGGACTCAACAGGGAGCACTGAAGCTTTCTTT. Translating gives CASSPDSTGSTEAFF. The chain uses TRBV5-1 and TRBJ1-1; the D gene is possibly TRBD1 (6 bases). The CDR3 has 15 residues. Trimming took 4 bases from V and 4 from J, leaving 17 bases between them. CDR1 and CDR2 from the germline V gene are SGHRS and YFSETQ.

The chain employs TRBV19 and TRBJ1-5; the match to TRBD1 covers 12 bases. This CDR3 region has 17 residues. The germline V gene has CDR1 LNHDA and CDR2 SQIVND (reference sequence). The junction had 9 bases not matched to a gene; V was cut back by 5 bases and J by 4 bases. The CDR3 loop is CASSLYPGQGANQPQHF. DNA for the CDR3: TGTGCCAGTAGTCTATACCCGGGACAGGGGGCAAATCAGCCCCAGCATTTT.

This sequence joins TRBV2 and TRBJ1-4; 8 nucleotides match TRBD1. In germline, CDR1 is SNHLY, CDR2 FYNNEI. This CDR3 is built from 13 residues. V lost 9 bases, J lost 3 bases, and 3 bases stayed unmatched. CDR3 region: CARRQGSNEKLFF. CDR3 DNA: TGTGCCAGGCGACAGGGGTCTAATGAAAAACTGTTTTTT. Looking up the rest from reference TRBV2 and TRBJ1-4 gives the full variable domain: EPEVTQTPSHQVTQMGQEVILRCVPISNHLYFYWYRQILGQKVEFLVSFYNNEISEKSEIFDDQFSVERPDGSNFTLKIRSTKLEDSAMYFCARRQGSNEKLFFGSGTQLSVL.

J is TRBJ2-5 and V is TRBV2; D possibly corresponds to TRBD2 (5 bases). Trimming removed 5 bases from V and 2 bases from J, with 9 bases in between. Germline loops: CDR1 SNHLY, CDR2 FYNNEI. The CDR3 extends over 13 amino acids. The CDR3 DNA reads as TGTGCCAGCAGTTCGGACTTACAAGAGACCCAGTACTTC. It codes for CASSSDLQETQYF.

V and J are TRBV11-3 and TRBJ2-1, with a tentative D call TRBD2 (7 bases). This CDR3 is built from 15 residues. Germline CDR1 is SGHNT and CDR2 is YENEEA. The ends were cut back, 5 bases at V and 5 bases at J, with 16 bases in the middle. The CDR3 is CASSPLGGPNNEQFF. The CDR3 DNA reads TGTGCCAGCAGCCCCCTGGGGGGGCCAAACAATGAGCAGTTCTTC.

This sequence joins TRBV29-1 and TRBJ2-7, with 9 bases identical to TRBD2. Germline V CDR1 and CDR2: SQVTM, ANQGSEA. After removal of 7 bases from V and 7 bases from J, the junction contained 20 bases not matched to a gene. This CDR3 region has 16 residues. The CDR3 nucleotides read TGCAGCGGAGCTCTAGCGGGGAACCCCCTGCCTAAGGAGCAGTACTTC. Protein product: CSGALAGNPLPKEQYF.

V is TRBV19 and J is TRBJ1-1; 10 bases align to TRBD1. The CDR3 is made up of 18 amino acids. Trimming at V came to 3 bases and at J to 4 bases, leaving 14 bases not matched to a gene. Germline V lookup: CDR1 LNHDA, CDR2 SQIVND (reference sequence). CDR3 loop: CASSIRETGGASGTEAFF. Written as DNA, the CDR3 is TGTGCCAGTAGTATTAGGGAGACAGGGGGCGCTTCGGGCACTGAAGCTTTCTTT.

CDR3 protein: CATGYQGIAQHF. The CDR3 DNA reads as TGTGCCACAGGGTATCAGGGGATCGCCCAGCATTTT. The genes are TRBV15 and TRBJ1-5, with a possible D match to TRBD1 (6 bases). CDR1 LNHNV and CDR2 YYDKDF come from the germline V gene (reference sequence). The CDR3 contains 12 residues. V was cut by 9 bases and J by 11 bases, with 17 bases left in between.

This clone was observed a few times. The CDR3 is CASSPQGQIDYSYEQYF. Written as DNA, the CDR3 is TGCGCCAGCAGTCCACAGGGACAGATTGATTATTCCTACGAGCAGTACTTC. V is TRBV23-1 and J is TRBJ2-7; TRBD1 matches 7 bases. TRBV23-1 is identified as an open reading frame with a role that is uncertain. The junction had 13 bases not matched to a gene; V was cut back by 4 bases and J by 1 base. The CDR3 is 17 residues long.